This TCR beta chain was sequenced in a study of blood T cell repertoires in COVID-19. Across the whole study: COVID-19 samples from acute and convalescent phases originated in the United States, Italy and Spain. T cells, B-cell-depleted T cells, or PBMCs provided the cDNA or gDNA that served as material.

The sample holds many counts of this clone. In the original workflow: Estimated nucleated cell counts came from reference gene primer amplification. Profiled with immunoSEQ multiplex PCR; TCRdb holds only in-frame clones, not every one. V and J calls and clone size are as listed in that table; D and trimming were resolved from the DNA. The sample has about 150,000 clones, over 75% seen once. Between the trimmed V and J ends, which lost 2 bases and 2 bases, there was a span of 13 bases. CDR3 length equals 15 residues. Germline loops: CDR1 SGHTA, CDR2 FQGTGA. The specimen sequenced was peripheral blood. This sequence originates from a man aged 70-80 years who had recovered from COVID-19. This sequence joins TRBV7-3 and TRBJ2-7, with TRBD1 as a possible D gene (5 bases). The CDR3 nucleotides read TGTGCCAGCAGCTTAGGGGCGCATCTACCCTACGAGCAGTACTTC. Translating it yields CASSLGAHLPYEQYF.